This T cell receptor (beta chain) is from a study of human T cells and chemical hapten exposure. TCRdb recomputed calls from the RACE reads with MiXCR, one row per CDR3 protein. The table shows tens of thousands of distinct CDR3 sequences, with roughly 6.7% occurring only once. Trimming stripped 6 bases from V and 6 bases from J, with 17 bases between. This CDR3 comprises 14 residues. Germline lookup yields CDR1 SGHTA and CDR2 FQGTGA. Time point in this sample: pre-sensitization, week 0. Stated treatment: therapeutic diphenylcyclopropenone sensitization with weekly scalp DPC. The clonotype was recovered from a woman aged 25 to 39 with alopecia areata. Some clones in this sample may be carry-over from other donors' samples. The sample in question was whole blood, obtained in connection with sensitization to the hapten diphenylcyclopropenone (DPC). The genes are TRBV7-3 and TRBJ1-1; D not certain. In nucleotides, the CDR3 is TGTGCCAGCAGGTTCACGGGGATAGGATCTGAAGCTTTCTTT. This sequence encodes CASRFTGIGSEAFF.